This record concerns one T cell receptor beta chain sequence. There are 15 residues in the CDR3. V shed 3 bases and J shed 6 bases, with 16 bases lying between them. Germline V gene sequence: CDR1 SGDLS, CDR2 YYNGEE. The source of the sample is a study of blood T cell repertoires in COVID-19. Sequencing used immunoSEQ multiplex PCR; TCRdb keeps in-frame clones, though not all of them. The sample lists roughly 110,000 clones; roughly 90% were seen once. Material for sequencing was peripheral blood. The origin of this receptor is a man between 35 and 55 years old with active or convalescent COVID-19. The V call is TRBV9, the J call TRBJ2-1; D unclear. The CDR3 here is CASSAVEWASNEQFF. The CDR3 DNA follows: TGTGCCAGCAGCGCGGTTGAGTGGGCTTCCAATGAGCAGTTCTTC.